This TCR beta chain was sequenced for a study of high-grade serous ovarian cancer treatment subgroups. As for the study in general: On average, around 15,000 reads and 6,000 to 8,000 unique TCR beta rearrangements were obtained per sample.

Tumor samples were obtained before definitive surgery or chemotherapy. Regarding the study as a whole: Same-patient tumor repertoires overlapped at roughly 0.095 to 0.85; different patients barely overlapped. Bulk tumor TCR sequencing gave no spatial information.

This clone was found a few times. Its antigen is undetermined. V was clipped by 4 bases and J by 10 bases, with 14 bases between them. The CDR3 has 13 residues. Germline CDR1 reads MNHNS; CDR2 reads SASEGT. Method: immunoSEQ multiplex PCR; TCRdb's copy keeps in-frame clones and lacks some. Of more than 15,000 clones listed, under 85% are singletons. The chain employs TRBV6-1 and TRBJ2-1; either TRBD1 or TRBD2 may supply D (6 bases each). The receptor's source is a human donor with high-grade serous ovarian cancer. The sequencing sample was made of tumor tissue. The CDR3 here is CASSAYRGLEQFF. CDR3 bases: TGTGCCAGCAGTGCCTACCGGGGGCTGGAGCAGTTCTTC.